This TCR beta chain was found in a study of T cell repertoires in cytomegalovirus infection. Overall study: It was the public TCR beta signatures that indicated both CMV infection and matching HLA type.

This CDR3 spans 12 amino acids. The ends were cut back, 2 bases at V and 13 bases at J, with 12 bases in the middle. Germline V CDR1 and CDR2: SGHTA, FQGTGA. TCRdb re-called the reads through MiXCR, storing one row per CDR3 protein. The sample consists of 200,000 to 300,000 distinct CDR3 sequences, approximately 13% of them appearing once. Notes on the study in general: CMV-specific TCR beta clonotypes restricted by HLA-C dominated the ex vivo response. Accumulated public TCR beta family frequency recognized individuals carrying CMV together with the relevant HLA.

The sample holds many counts of this clonotype. Its cognate antigen is unknown. The chain has TRBV7-3 and TRBJ2-1; D perhaps matches TRBD2 (6 bases). What was sequenced was PBMCs. The sequence was obtained from a human donor in good health (CMV status not recorded). Some clones in this sample may be carry-over from other donors' samples. CDR3 region: CASSLGAGSQFF. CDR3 nucleotides: TGTGCCAGCAGCTTAGGGGCGGGAAGTCAGTTCTTC.